This T cell receptor beta chain appears in the sequencing data of a study of shared clonotypes between healthy human individuals. Authors' processing steps: ImmunoSEQ junction-only sequences lacked quality scores, so their filtering differed. The method was immunoSEQ multiplex PCR; TCRdb's version includes in-frame clones alone and lacks a portion of them. V and J calls and clone size are given by that table; D and trimming were obtained from the DNA. This sample has some 2.3 million clones, with 85% to 95% found just once. The count of this clone is one. Antigen: not known. The CDR3 extends over 12 amino acids. The V end was cut by 0 bases, the J end by 3 bases, with 3 bases between. Germline V lookup: CDR1 LGHNA, CDR2 YNFKEQ. Findings and limits, study-wide: Sequencing depth was predicted to influence how clonotypes are shared among donors. Naive subsets typically showed greater estimated richness than memory subsets. Blood was the only sampled material, and tissue repertoires likely differ.

V gene TRBV4-2 combines with J gene TRBJ2-7; D is unresolved. Sequencing input: naive CD4+ T cells from PBMCs. Subset given: CD45RA+ positively selected. The TCR comes from a man aged 18 to 35 in good health. Some clones in this sample may be carry-over from other donors' samples. The CDR3 spells CASSQENYEQYF. In nucleotides, the CDR3 is TGTGCCAGCAGCCAAGAAAACTACGAGCAGTACTTC.